Listed here are 6 T cell receptor beta chains from one sample, sequenced in a study of spatial heterogeneity in lung cancer. TCRdb processed the 5' RACE reads anew with MiXCR; each CDR3 protein has one entry. The data contain tens of thousands of distinct CDR3 sequences, just under 20% of them singletons. The time point denotes: blood at routine non-recurrence follow-up after resection. The sample here was PBMCs, taken at follow-up. These receptors originate from a male donor with early-stage non-small cell lung cancer.

The chain couples TRBV3-1 to TRBJ2-7, with a possible D match to TRBD2 (6 bases). In germline, CDR1 is LGHDT, CDR2 YNNKEL (reference sequence). The CDR3 loop spans 15 amino acids. V dropped 5 bases and J dropped 3 bases, with 17 bases sitting between them. CDR3 sequence reads: CASSIGGLASYEQYF. The DNA of the CDR3 is TGTGCCAGCAGCATAGGAGGGCTAGCGAGCTACGAGCAGTACTTC.

DNA of the CDR3: TGTGCCAGCAGCTTGGATTTGGTTGAGCAGTTCTTC. Translation: CASSLDLVEQFF. The chain uses TRBV5-5 and TRBJ2-1; no firm D call. Per germline, CDR1 SGHKS and CDR2 YYEKEE (reference sequence). V was trimmed by 0 bases and J by 9 bases, leaving 7 bases between them. The CDR3 sequence is 12 residues long.

The genes are TRBV4-1 and TRBJ2-5, with TRBD2 identical over 11 bases. With V trimmed by 3 bases and J by 1 base, 13 bases remained unmatched. The germline V gene encodes CDR1 MGHRA and CDR2 YSYEKL. This CDR3 is 19 amino acids long. The CDR3 coding sequence is TGCGCCAGCAGCCAGGGCGGACTAGCGGGCACAATCATCCAAGAGACCCAGTACTTC. Protein: CASSQGGLAGTIIQETQYF.

The table lists this clonotype with a few counts. The rearrangement joins TRBV12-3 or TRBV12-4 to TRBJ1-5; D uncertain. V shed 3 bases and J shed 4 bases, with 19 bases lying between them. This CDR3 has 17 amino acids. The DNA of the CDR3 is TGTGCCAGCAGTTTTTCCAGGAGTGATGGGGAGAATCAGCCCCAGCATTTT. Translating it yields CASSFSRSDGENQPQHF.

This chain joins TRBV24-1 and TRBJ2-5; 7 bases fit TRBD1. Losses at the gene ends were 5 bases for V and 2 bases for J; bases not matched to a gene: 4. The CDR3 runs to 14 residues. The V gene's germline CDR1 is KGHDR and CDR2 SFDVKD. In DNA, the CDR3 is TGTGCCACCAGTGCCCCGGGACAGCAAGAGACCCAGTACTTC. Translating gives CATSAPGQQETQYF.

There are a few counts of this clonotype. The genes are TRBV6-2 or TRBV6-3 and TRBJ2-1; D may match TRBD1 or TRBD2 (6 bases each). CDR3 size: 14 residues. Deletions cut 5 bases from V and 2 bases from J, with 10 bases between. The germline V gene has CDR1 MNHEY and CDR2 SVGEGT. The CDR3: CASSTGRPYNEQFF. CDR3 in DNA: TGTGCCAGCAGTACAGGGAGGCCCTACAATGAGCAGTTCTTC.